This T cell receptor beta chain was found in a study of T cell repertoires in cytomegalovirus infection. TCRdb processed the reads anew with MiXCR; each CDR3 protein has one entry. The sample lists around 290,000 distinct CDR3 sequences, more than 20% occurring once. The germline gives CDR1 PRHDT, CDR2 FYEKMQ (reference sequence). The CDR3 is made up of 18 amino acids. V shed 1 base, J shed 4 bases, and the junction held 10 bases outside the gene matches. The sequenced sample consisted of PBMCs. The chain joins TRBV13 to TRBJ2-1; 10 bases are shared with TRBD2. The receptor was isolated from a human donor in good health (CMV status not recorded). Some clones in this sample may be carry-over from other donors' samples. The CDR3 loop is CASSLEAGGLEVYNEQFF. As DNA, the CDR3 is TGTGCCAGCAGCTTAGAAGCGGGAGGGCTCGAGGTATACAATGAGCAGTTCTTC.